The sequence of this T cell receptor (beta chain) was determined in a study of T-cell reconstitution after alpha-beta-depleted transplantation in children. Unique molecular identifiers were incorporated when the TCRbeta library was constructed. TCRdb itself ran the PCR reads through MiXCR, one entry per CDR3 protein. Among hundreds of thousands of distinct CDR3 sequences listed, roughly 15% were seen once. V was shortened by 4 bases and J by 1 base, with 17 bases between the two germline ends. The CDR3 has 16 residues. This clonotype was observed at least ten times. This receptor was identified in a human donor who donated a stem cell graft to a child with acute myeloid leukemia. This chain uses TRBV12-3 or TRBV12-4 with TRBJ2-7; possible D gene TRBD1, 5 bases. The sample in question was PBMCs from the stem cell graft donor, obtained from the stem cell graft. This CDR3 reads CASSSPQVDLSYEQYF. The CDR3 nucleotides read TGTGCCAGCAGTTCCCCACAGGTGGACCTTTCCTACGAGCAGTACTTC.